This is a list of T cell receptor beta chains from one sample in a study of cytomegalovirus exposure and HLA in healthy donors. The repertoire was sequenced with immunoSEQ multiplex PCR; TCRdb's copy has only in-frame clones and lacks some. The sample includes around 120,000 clones, around three quarters of them seen just once. Source material: PBMCs. The receptors stem from a male donor in good health and CMV-seronegative. The conserved cysteine and the conserved F or W are not part of the CDR3 here. A clone size is listed for some rows: how often the clone was seen (once, few, many), or a class if it is expanded.

abundance	j_gene	v_gene	CDR3aa
NA	TRBJ1-6	TRBV4-2	ASSRPTVSSYNSPLH
NA	TRBJ2-5	TRBV18	ASSPGLGETQY
NA	TRBJ2-5	TRBV7-9	ASSLRQGLGETQY
NA	TRBJ2-2	TRBV7-6	ASSNTGELF
few	TRBJ1-1	TRBV30	AWSVTGGTEAF
NA	TRBJ2-6	TRBV19	ASSSSGRALGGNVLT
once	TRBJ2-4	TRBV7-9	ASSPSDRGAMAKNIQY
NA	TRBJ1-1	TRBV6-6	ASIPPLQGNTEAF
NA	TRBJ1-5	TRBV7-8	ASSLSRNNQPQH
NA	TRBJ2-1	TRBV10-3	AISEWRESYNEQF
NA	TRBJ2-5	TRBV5-6	ASSLVASQETQY
NA	TRBJ2-4	TRBV6-5	ASSEVPEGLKY
NA	TRBJ2-5	TRBV2	ASRGTGQETQY
NA	TRBJ2-7	TRBV5-6	ASSTGFSSYEQY
NA	TRBJ2-3	TRBV4-3	ASSQDLVTDTQY
NA	TRBJ2-2	TRBV27	ASSLSKGGGELF